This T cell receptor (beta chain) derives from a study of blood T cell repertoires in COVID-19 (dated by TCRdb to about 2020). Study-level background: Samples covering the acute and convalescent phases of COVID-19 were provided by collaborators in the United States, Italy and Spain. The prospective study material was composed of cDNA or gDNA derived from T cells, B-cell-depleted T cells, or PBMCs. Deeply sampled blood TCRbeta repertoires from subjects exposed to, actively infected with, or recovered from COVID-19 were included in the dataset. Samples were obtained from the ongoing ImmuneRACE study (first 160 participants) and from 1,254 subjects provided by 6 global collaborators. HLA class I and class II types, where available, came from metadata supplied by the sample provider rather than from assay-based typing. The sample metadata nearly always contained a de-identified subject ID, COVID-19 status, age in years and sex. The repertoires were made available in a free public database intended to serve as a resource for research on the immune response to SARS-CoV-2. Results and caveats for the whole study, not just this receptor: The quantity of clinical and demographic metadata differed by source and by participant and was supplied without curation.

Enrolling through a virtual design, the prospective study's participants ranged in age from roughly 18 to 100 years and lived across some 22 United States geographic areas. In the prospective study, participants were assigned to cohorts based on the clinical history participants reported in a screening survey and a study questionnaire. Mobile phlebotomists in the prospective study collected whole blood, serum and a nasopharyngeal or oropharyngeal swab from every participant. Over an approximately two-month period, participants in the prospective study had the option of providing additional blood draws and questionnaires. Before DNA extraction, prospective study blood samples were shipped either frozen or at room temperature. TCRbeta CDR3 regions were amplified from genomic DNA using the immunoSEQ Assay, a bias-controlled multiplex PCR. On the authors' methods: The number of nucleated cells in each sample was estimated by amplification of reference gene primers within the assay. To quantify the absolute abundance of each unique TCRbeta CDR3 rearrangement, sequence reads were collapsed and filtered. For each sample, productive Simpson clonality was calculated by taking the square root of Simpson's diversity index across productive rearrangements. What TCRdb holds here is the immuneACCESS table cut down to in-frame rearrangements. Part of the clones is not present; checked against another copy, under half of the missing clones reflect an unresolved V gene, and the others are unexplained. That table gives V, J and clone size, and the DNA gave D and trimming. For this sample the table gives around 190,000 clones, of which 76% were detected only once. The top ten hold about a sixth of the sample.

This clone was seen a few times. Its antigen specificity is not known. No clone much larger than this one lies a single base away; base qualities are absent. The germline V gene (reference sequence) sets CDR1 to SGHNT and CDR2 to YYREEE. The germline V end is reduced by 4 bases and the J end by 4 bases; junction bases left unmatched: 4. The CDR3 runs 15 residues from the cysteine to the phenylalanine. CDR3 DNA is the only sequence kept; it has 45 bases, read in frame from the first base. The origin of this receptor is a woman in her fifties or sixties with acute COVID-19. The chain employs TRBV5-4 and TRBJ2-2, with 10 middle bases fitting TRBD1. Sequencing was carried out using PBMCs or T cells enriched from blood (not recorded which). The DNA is TGTGCCAGCAGCGGACAGGGGGTGAGCACCGGGGAGCTGTTTTTT. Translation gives CASSGQGVSTGELFF.